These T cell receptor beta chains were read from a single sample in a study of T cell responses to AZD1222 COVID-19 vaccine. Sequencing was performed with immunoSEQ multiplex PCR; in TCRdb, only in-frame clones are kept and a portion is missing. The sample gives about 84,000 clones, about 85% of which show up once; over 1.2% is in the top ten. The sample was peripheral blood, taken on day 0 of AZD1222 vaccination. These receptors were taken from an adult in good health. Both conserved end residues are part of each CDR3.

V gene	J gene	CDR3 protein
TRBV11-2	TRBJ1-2	CASSPSSGLAGYTF
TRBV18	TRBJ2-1	CASSPGGGYNEQFF
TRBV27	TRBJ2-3	CASSRGVRSSTDTQYF
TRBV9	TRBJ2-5	CASSVLGTSPDF
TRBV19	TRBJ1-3	CASSLRGGVSGNTIYF
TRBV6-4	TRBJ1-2	CASRDDRNYGYTF
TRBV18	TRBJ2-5	CASSPQSGQETQYF
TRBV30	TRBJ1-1	CAWSLTESEAFF
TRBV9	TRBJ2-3	CASTQGVGDTQYF
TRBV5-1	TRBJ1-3	CASSLGGFNTLSGNTIYF
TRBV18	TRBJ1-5	CASSPRQGYQPQHF
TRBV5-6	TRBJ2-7	CASSLGTGLYEQYF
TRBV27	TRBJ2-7	CASSLSGGQGFHEQYF
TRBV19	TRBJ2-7	CASSTQQGAGGEQYF
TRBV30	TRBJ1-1	CAWSDGRDSTEAFF
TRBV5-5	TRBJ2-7	CASSFGTSGPYEQYF
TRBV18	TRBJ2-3	CASSPPGYRDTQYF
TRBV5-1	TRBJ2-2	CASREQFSNTGELFF
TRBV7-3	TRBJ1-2	CASSLGGQGASYGYTF
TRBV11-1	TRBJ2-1	CASSYHLNEQFF
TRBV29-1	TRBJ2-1	CSVELGGSEQFF
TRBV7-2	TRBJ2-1	CASSLSGSSYNEQFF
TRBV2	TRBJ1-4	CASSRGTGSEKLFF
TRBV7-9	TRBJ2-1	CASSPMGVNEQFF